The entry below gives a single T cell receptor (beta chain) sequence along with its context. Authors' processing steps: Using reference gene primer amplification, nucleated cell counts were estimated. Clones were read by immunoSEQ multiplex PCR, and TCRdb kept only the in-frame ones, dropping some. V and J calls and clone size are given by that table; D and trimming were obtained from the DNA. The sample lists 100,000 to 150,000 clones; around 88% were seen once. This CDR3 has 14 amino acids. V lost 5 bases to trimming and J lost 0 bases, with 7 bases between them. CDR1 and CDR2 from the germline V gene are SNHLY and FYNNEI. The data originate from a study of blood T cell repertoires in COVID-19. Overall study: The United States, Italy and Spain provided the acute and convalescent COVID-19 samples. PBMCs, B-cell-depleted T cells, or T cells provided the cDNA or gDNA that made up the material.

This receptor was obtained from a man aged 45-65 years with acute or convalescent COVID-19. This chain uses TRBV2 with TRBJ1-4; D call uncertain. The sequenced material came from peripheral blood. CDR3 residues: CASSPLATNEKLFF. CDR3 DNA sequence: TGTGCCAGCAGTCCCCTTGCAACTAATGAAAAACTGTTTTTT.